A single TCR beta chain is shown here with its context. Its target is not known. The data were taken from a study of cytomegalovirus exposure and HLA in healthy donors. About the study: Counted in an early data release were 75 million to 85 million unique TCRs from HLA-typed donors. Study results and limitations: Per a prior analysis, the majority of TCR beta V segments were productive roughly 87% or roughly 30% of the time.

CDR1 MNHEY and CDR2 SVGAGI come from the germline V gene. Trimming took 4 bases from V and 3 from J, leaving 15 bases between them. CDR3 length equals 15 residues. Amplification used 60 Vbeta primers and 13 Jbeta primers. The repertoire was sequenced with immunoSEQ multiplex PCR; TCRdb's copy has only in-frame clones and lacks some. The sample includes roughly 200,000 clones, 70% to 80% seen only once; the top ten take 3.5% to 5%. The sample comprised PBMCs. The rearrangement uses TRBV6-5 and TRBJ1-1; D call uncertain. This TCR was recovered from a young woman in good health and CMV-seropositive. DNA for the CDR3: TGTGCCAGCAGTTCAAATCCCGGGGTTTACACTGAAGCTTTCTTT. Residues: CASSSNPGVYTEAFF.